The 9 T cell receptor beta chains listed next were all sequenced from one sample in a study of blood T cells in healthy people across ages. The second PCR ran about 7 to 12 cycles with a sample-barcoded 5' primer and J-beta primers. TCRdb itself ran the 5' RACE reads through MiXCR, one entry per CDR3 protein. The repertoire has 650,000 to 1,000,000 distinct CDR3 sequences, about 37% of them found once; the top ten carry 10% to 15%. Sequencing used blood. The receptors here all came from a man aged 18 to 29 in good health.

This clonotype was detected a few times. This sequence joins TRBV2 and TRBJ2-5; 8 positions match TRBD2. The CDR3 contains 15 residues. Per the germline V gene, CDR1 is SNHLY and CDR2 is FYNNEI. The CDR3 here is CNSGVDDRIQETQYF. CDR3 sequence (DNA): TGTAATAGCGGGGTCGACGACCGAATCCAAGAGACCCAGTACTTC.

This clonotype has a count of ten or more. The rearrangement uses TRBV12-3 or TRBV12-4 and TRBJ2-7; 9 bases line up with TRBD1. The CDR3 has 14 amino acids. The V gene end was trimmed by 5 bases and the J gene end by 2 bases; junction bases not matched to a gene: 4. The DNA of the CDR3 is TGTGCCAGCAGTCACGGGACAGGGACCTACGAGCAGTACTTC. Its translation: CASSHGTGTYEQYF.

The rearrangement links TRBV6-5 to TRBJ2-7; tentative D call: TRBD2 (5 bases). This CDR3 is built from 12 residues. The germline V and J ends were trimmed by 6 bases and 7 bases, with 13 bases remaining between them. In germline, CDR1 is MNHEY, CDR2 SVGAGI. The CDR3 nucleotides are TGTGCCAGCAGCCTAGACCGGAGGGAGCAGTACTTC. This sequence encodes CASSLDRREQYF.

This clonotype was counted only a few times. The J gene is TRBJ1-5, the V gene TRBV20-1; D not certain. The ends were cut back, 3 bases at V and 0 bases at J, with 12 bases in the middle. The CDR3 totals 15 residues. Germline V gene lookup returns CDR1 DFQATT and CDR2 SNEGSKA (reference sequence). The CDR3 DNA reads TGCAGTGCTAGTCGGGGAAGTAATAGCAATCAGCCCCAGCATTTT. This gives the protein CSASRGSNSNQPQHF.

This clonotype was seen a few times. The J gene is TRBJ2-3, the V gene TRBV7-2; unclear D gene. This CDR3 is built from 13 residues. Trimming took off 5 bases at V and 6 bases at J, with 12 bases between the two ends. Germline V gene data show CDR1 as SGHTA and CDR2 as FQGNSA. The CDR3 nucleotides are TGTGCCAGCAGCCGTTGGGTTGGGGATACGCAGTATTTT. It codes for CASSRWVGDTQYF.

This clonotype came up a few times. The V gene is TRBV5-1, the J gene TRBJ2-5; 7 nucleotides line up with TRBD2. With V trimmed by 3 bases and J by 2 bases, 7 bases remained unmatched. The germline gives CDR1 SGHRS, CDR2 YFSETQ. The CDR3 runs to 15 residues. This CDR3 is CASSSARGGQETQYF. The CDR3 nucleotides are TGCGCCAGCAGCTCCGCTCGCGGGGGACAAGAGACCCAGTACTTC.

The chain couples TRBV29-1 to TRBJ1-2; D call uncertain. V dropped 4 bases and J dropped 4 bases, with 19 bases sitting between them. This CDR3 comprises 15 residues. CDR1 and CDR2 from the germline V gene are SQVTM and ANQGSEA. The CDR3 DNA reads TGCAGCGTTGGACAAGAAAAAGGGTGGGGCTATGGCTACACCTTC. Protein product: CSVGQEKGWGYGYTF.

This clonotype turned up a few times. This may arise from a read error, as a much more abundant clone is one base away. The CDR3 bases are TGTGCCAGCAGCCACCGGGACCAAGAGACCCGGTACTTC. As protein: CASSHRDQETRYF. The chain carries TRBV5-6 and TRBJ2-4, with D perhaps matching TRBD1 or TRBD2 (5 bases each). Germline loops: CDR1 SGHDT, CDR2 YYEEEE. V lost 4 bases and J 15 bases, leaving 20 bases between the germline ends. CDR3 length equals 13 residues.

The chain recombines TRBV6-2 or TRBV6-3 with TRBJ2-5, with a tentative D call TRBD2 (6 bases). The CDR3 runs to 15 residues. Germline V CDR1 and CDR2: MNHEY, SVGEGT. V was cut by 6 bases and J by 5 bases, with 19 bases left in between. CDR3 protein: CASSPARSGLETQYF. CDR3 DNA: TGTGCCAGCAGCCCAGCGAGGAGCGGGTTGGAGACCCAGTACTTC.